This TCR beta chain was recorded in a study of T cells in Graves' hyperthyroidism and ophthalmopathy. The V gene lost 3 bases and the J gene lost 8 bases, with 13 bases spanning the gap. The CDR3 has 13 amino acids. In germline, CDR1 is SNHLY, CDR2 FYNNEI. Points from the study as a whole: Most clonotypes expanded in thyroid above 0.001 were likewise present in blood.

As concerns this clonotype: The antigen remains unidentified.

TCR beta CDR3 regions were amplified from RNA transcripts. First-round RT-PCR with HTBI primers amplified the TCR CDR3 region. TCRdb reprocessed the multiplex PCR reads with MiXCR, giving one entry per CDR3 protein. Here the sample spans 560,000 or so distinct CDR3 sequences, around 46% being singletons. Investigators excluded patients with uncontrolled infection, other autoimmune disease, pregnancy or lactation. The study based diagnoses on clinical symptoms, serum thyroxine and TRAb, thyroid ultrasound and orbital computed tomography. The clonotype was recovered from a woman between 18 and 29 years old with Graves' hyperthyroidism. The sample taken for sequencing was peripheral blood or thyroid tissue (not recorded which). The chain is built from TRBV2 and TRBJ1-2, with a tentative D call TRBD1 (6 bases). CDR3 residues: CASSDQGRQGYTF. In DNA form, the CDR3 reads TGTGCCAGCAGTGATCAGGGGCGACAGGGCTACACCTTC.